The rows below give T cell receptor beta chains drawn from one sample of a study of blood T cell repertoires in COVID-19. Method: immunoSEQ multiplex PCR; TCRdb's copy keeps in-frame clones and lacks some. Of 150,000 to 200,000 clones in the sample, around 83% were seen once. Sequencing was done on a sample of peripheral blood. The receptors come from a woman aged 25 to 39 with active or convalescent COVID-19. CDR3s include the opening cysteine and the closing phenylalanine or tryptophan. The D gene is left open where the match is weak. Not all rows give a size; the values are once, few, many and, for expanded clones, a class.

TRBV5-4,.,TRBJ1-1,.,CASSFARGLNTEAFF,TGTGCCAGCAGCTTCGCGCGCGGGTTGAACACTGAAGCTTTCTTT
TRBV6-6,TRBD1,TRBJ2-7,once,CASSYGTGAYEQYF,TGTGCCAGCAGTTATGGGACAGGGGCCTACGAGCAGTACTTC
TRBV14,TRBD2,TRBJ2-1,.,CASSQVGTSSDEQFF,TGTGCCAGCAGCCAAGTTGGGACTAGTAGCGATGAGCAGTTCTTC
TRBV6-5,.,TRBJ1-2,.,CASSTQPGINYGYTF,TGTGCCAGCAGTACCCAACCAGGGATAAACTATGGCTACACCTTC
TRBV18,TRBD1,TRBJ1-1,.,CASSPSRDRGVRAEAFF,TGTGCCAGCTCACCAAGCCGGGACAGGGGTGTCAGGGCTGAAGCTTTCTTT
TRBV9,TRBD1,TRBJ1-2,.,CASDRDRGYGYTF,TGTGCCAGTGACAGGGACAGGGGTTATGGCTACACCTTC
TRBV7-9,TRBD1,TRBJ2-2,.,CASSKDRSNTGELFF,TGTGCCAGCAGCAAGGACAGGTCGAACACCGGGGAGCTGTTTTTT
TRBV27,TRBD2,TRBJ2-7,.,CASSLSLGTSAYEQYF,TGTGCCAGCAGTTTATCGCTAGGGACTAGCGCCTACGAGCAGTACTTC
TRBV6-5,.,TRBJ2-7,.,CASSNRAGEAYEQYF,TGTGCCAGCAGTAACAGGGCGGGAGAGGCCTACGAGCAGTACTTC
TRBV4-1,.,TRBJ1-1,.,CASSFSGTLNTEAFF,TGCGCCAGCAGCTTTTCCGGGACACTTAACACTGAAGCTTTCTTT
TRBV27,.,TRBJ2-4,.,CASARRDTKNIQYF,TGTGCCAGTGCGCGACGGGACACCAAAAACATTCAGTACTTC
TRBV9,.,TRBJ1-6,.,CASSEGDGYNSPLHF,TGTGCCAGCAGCGAGGGGGACGGTTATAATTCACCCCTCCACTTT
TRBV5-6,.,TRBJ1-6,.,CASSLRGHNSPLHF,TGTGCCAGCAGCTTACGAGGGCACAATTCACCCCTCCACTTT
TRBV4-1,TRBD1,TRBJ1-3,.,CASSQLPGQGANTIYF,TGCGCCAGCAGCCAACTTCCGGGACAGGGGGCTAACACCATATATTTT
TRBV4-1,TRBD1,TRBJ1-2,.,CASSQGSGRGHYGYTF,TGCGCCAGCAGCCAAGGATCAGGCAGGGGGCACTATGGCTACACCTTC
TRBV11-2,.,TRBJ1-3,once,CASSNQARQAGNTIYF,TGTGCCAGCAGCAACCAGGCCCGCCAAGCTGGAAACACCATATATTTT
TRBV11-2,TRBD1,TRBJ1-2,few,CASSSHRQGPGYTF,TGTGCCAGCAGCTCACACCGACAGGGACCTGGCTACACCTTC
TRBV27,.,TRBJ1-3,.,CASSRTVSSGNTIYF,TGTGCCAGCAGTAGGACAGTAAGCTCTGGAAACACCATATATTTT
TRBV6-6,.,TRBJ1-5,.,CASSYSSGPGNQPQHF,TGTGCCAGCAGTTACTCGTCAGGGCCAGGTAATCAGCCCCAGCATTTT
TRBV27,TRBD1,TRBJ1-1,.,CASSGRQGTEAFF,TGTGCCAGCAGTGGCCGACAGGGAACTGAAGCTTTCTTT
TRBV28,TRBD2,TRBJ2-5,.,CASSLLSGNQETQYF,TGTGCCAGCAGTCTCCTAAGCGGGAACCAAGAGACCCAGTACTTC
TRBV19,.,TRBJ2-3,.,CASSIGGRSFTDTQYF,TGTGCCAGTAGTATAGGGGGGAGGAGCTTCACAGATACGCAGTATTTT
TRBV5-4,.,TRBJ1-6,.,CASSLRPGWNSPLHF,TGTGCCAGCAGCTTGCGGCCCGGGTGGAATTCACCCCTCCACTTT
TRBV5-1,.,TRBJ2-1,.,CASSLASSSYNEQFF,TGCGCCAGCAGCTTGGCTTCTAGCTCCTACAATGAGCAGTTCTTC
TRBV18,TRBD1,TRBJ1-1,.,CASSPLPQGAYTEAFF,TGTGCCAGCTCACCACTCCCACAGGGGGCTTACACTGAAGCTTTCTTT
TRBV6-4,TRBD1,TRBJ1-4,.,CASPTGRREKLFF,TGTGCCAGCCCGACAGGGAGGCGCGAAAAACTGTTTTTT
TRBV7-9,TRBD1,TRBJ1-6,.,CASSRGSSTGSNSPLHF,TGTGCCAGCAGCCGCGGCTCCTCGACAGGGAGCAATTCACCCCTCCACTTT
TRBV4-1,.,TRBJ2-5,.,CASSPVAGGVGETQYF,TGCGCCAGCAGCCCCGTCGCTGGAGGGGTAGGAGAGACCCAGTACTTC
TRBV29-1,TRBD2,TRBJ2-5,.,CTGTSGGQETQYF,TGCACCGGGACTAGCGGGGGTCAAGAGACCCAGTACTTC
TRBV29-1,.,TRBJ1-1,.,CSVVGQSPEAFF,TGCAGCGTTGTGGGGCAGTCCCCTGAAGCTTTCTTT
TRBV9,.,TRBJ1-2,.,CASSADSWGPDYTF,TGTGCCAGCAGCGCCGATTCTTGGGGGCCTGACTACACCTTC
TRBV19,TRBD1,TRBJ2-2,.,CASQHSNRGVLRTGELFF,TGTGCCAGTCAGCACTCCAACAGGGGTGTTCTTAGGACCGGGGAGCTGTTTTTT
TRBV25-1,.,TRBJ2-7,.,CASSEAGRVGEQYF,TGTGCCAGCAGTGAAGCGGGACGGGTTGGCGAGCAGTACTTC
TRBV6-1,.,TRBJ2-1,.,CASSELDSNRPYNEQFF,TGTGCCAGCAGTGAATTAGACAGCAATAGACCCTACAATGAGCAGTTCTTC
TRBV14,TRBD2,TRBJ2-1,.,CASSQDPRREGDNEQFF,TGTGCCAGCAGCCAAGACCCGCGGCGGGAGGGAGACAATGAGCAGTTCTTC
TRBV18,TRBD2,TRBJ2-2,.,CASSPSGGANTGELFF,TGTGCCAGCTCACCTAGCGGGGGAGCGAACACCGGGGAGCTGTTTTTT
TRBV5-6,.,TRBJ1-6,.,CASSPSGLSYNSPLHF,TGTGCCAGCAGCCCGAGCGGACTCTCCTATAATTCACCCCTCCACTTT
TRBV6-5,TRBD1,TRBJ1-2,.,CASSSDRDGGYTF,TGTGCCAGCAGCTCCGACAGGGATGGAGGCTACACCTTC
TRBV9,TRBD2,TRBJ2-3,.,CASSVGLAGFTDTQYF,TGTGCCAGCAGCGTAGGACTAGCGGGGTTCACAGATACGCAGTATTTT
TRBV6-5,TRBD2,TRBJ2-7,.,CASSYSAGVEQYF,TGTGCCAGCAGTTACTCGGCGGGGGTGGAGCAGTACTTC
TRBV28,.,TRBJ1-2,.,CASSQTTYGYTF,TGTGCCAGCAGCCAGACTACCTATGGCTACACCTTC
TRBV7-6,TRBD2,TRBJ2-1,.,CASSPTSGREQFF,TGTGCCAGCAGCCCGACTAGCGGTCGGGAGCAGTTCTTC
TRBV3-1/TRBV3-2,TRBD1,TRBJ1-2,.,CASSQGTALAYGYTF,TGTGCCAGCAGCCAGGGGACAGCCCTCGCTTATGGCTACACCTTC
TRBV11-1,TRBD2,TRBJ2-7,.,CASSPRTSVTYEQYF,TGTGCCAGCAGCCCCCGGACTAGCGTAACCTACGAGCAGTACTTC
TRBV19,.,TRBJ2-5,.,CASSSPDRPETQYF,TGTGCCAGTAGTTCACCGGACAGACCAGAGACCCAGTACTTC
TRBV11-2,TRBD1,TRBJ1-4,few,CASSLGDRDHEKLFF,TGTGCCAGCAGCTTAGGCGACAGGGACCATGAAAAACTGTTTTTT
TRBV2,.,TRBJ1-2,.,CASSDYSLSNYGYTF,TGTGCCAGCAGTGATTACAGCCTCTCTAACTATGGCTACACCTTC
TRBV2,.,TRBJ1-5,.,CASSASGGSNQPQHF,TGTGCCAGCAGTGCTTCCGGAGGGAGCAATCAGCCCCAGCATTTT
TRBV5-1,TRBD1,TRBJ1-4,few,CASSRGQNEKLFF,TGCGCCAGCAGCCGGGGACAGAATGAAAAACTGTTTTTT
TRBV15,TRBD2,TRBJ2-3,.,CATSRGTVAGPADTQYF,TGTGCCACCAGCAGAGGAACAGTAGCGGGACCCGCAGATACGCAGTATTTT
TRBV11-2,.,TRBJ2-5,.,CASSLGLQETQYF,TGTGCCAGCAGCTTAGGACTACAAGAGACCCAGTACTTC
TRBV4-1,TRBD1,TRBJ1-4,.,CASSQDIRGLGEKLFF,TGCGCCAGCAGCCAAGATATAAGGGGGCTCGGGGAAAAACTGTTTTTT
TRBV5-1,TRBD2,TRBJ2-1,.,CASSLGDSGTSRFNEQFF,TGCGCCAGCAGCTTGGGGGATTCCGGGACTAGTCGCTTCAATGAGCAGTTCTTC
TRBV5-8,TRBD2,TRBJ2-1,.,CASSLVGLAGDEQFF,TGTGCCAGCAGCTTGGTGGGACTAGCGGGAGATGAGCAGTTCTTC
TRBV6-1,TRBD2,TRBJ2-7,.,CASSALKLAGRGYEQYF,TGTGCCAGTAGTGCCCTCAAGCTAGCGGGACGGGGATACGAGCAGTACTTC
TRBV19,TRBD1,TRBJ1-1,.,CASSEGLGGNTEAFF,TGTGCCAGTAGTGAGGGGTTAGGGGGCAACACTGAAGCTTTCTTT
TRBV18,TRBD2,TRBJ2-7,.,CASSPPGGDSYEQYF,TGTGCCAGCTCACCACCGGGGGGGGACTCCTACGAGCAGTACTTC